Described below is a single T cell receptor (beta chain) sequence and its context. The data originate from a study of blood T cell repertoires in COVID-19. V lost 0 bases and J lost 4, with 10 bases in between. CDR3 length equals 15 residues. The V gene's germline CDR1 is MNHNY and CDR2 SVGAGI (reference sequence). Under the authors' procedure: Reference gene primer amplification gave nucleated cell count estimates. Repertoires were generated with immunoSEQ multiplex PCR, while TCRdb's copy carries only in-frame clones and drops some. From that table come the V and J calls and clone size; the DNA was used to work out D and trimming. This sample has approximately 430,000 clones, with about nine tenths found just once.

The chain has TRBV6-6 and TRBJ1-5; D possibly corresponds to TRBD1 (5 bases). Sequenced material: peripheral blood. The clonotype originates from a woman aged 30 to 39 with active or convalescent COVID-19. Written as DNA, the CDR3 is TGTGCCAGCAGTTACTCTAAGGGGAATAATCAGCCCCAGCATTTT. This codes for CASSYSKGNNQPQHF.